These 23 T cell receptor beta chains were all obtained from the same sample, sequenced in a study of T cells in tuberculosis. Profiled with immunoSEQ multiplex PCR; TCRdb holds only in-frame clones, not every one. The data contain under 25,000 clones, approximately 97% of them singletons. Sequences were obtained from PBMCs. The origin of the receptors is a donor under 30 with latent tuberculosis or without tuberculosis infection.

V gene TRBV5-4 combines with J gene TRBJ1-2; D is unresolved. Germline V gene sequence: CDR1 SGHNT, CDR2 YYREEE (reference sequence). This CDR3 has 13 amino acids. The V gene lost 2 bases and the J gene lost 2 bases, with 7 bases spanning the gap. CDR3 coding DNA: TGTGCCAGCAGCTTATCTCTCAACTATGGCTACACCTTC. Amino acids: CASSLSLNYGYTF.

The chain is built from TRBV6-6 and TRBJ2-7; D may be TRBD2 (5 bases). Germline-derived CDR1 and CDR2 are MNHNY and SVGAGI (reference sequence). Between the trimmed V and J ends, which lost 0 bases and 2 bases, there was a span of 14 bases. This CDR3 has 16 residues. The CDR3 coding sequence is TGTGCCAGCAGTTACTCGAGGGCAGGTAGAACCTACGAGCAGTACTTC. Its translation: CASSYSRAGRTYEQYF.

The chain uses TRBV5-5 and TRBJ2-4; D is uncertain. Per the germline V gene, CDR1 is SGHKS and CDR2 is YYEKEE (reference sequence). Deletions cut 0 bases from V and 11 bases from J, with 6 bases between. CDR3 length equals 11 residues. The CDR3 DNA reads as TGTGCCAGCAGCTTGGTATCCCTTCAGTACTTC. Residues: CASSLVSLQYF.

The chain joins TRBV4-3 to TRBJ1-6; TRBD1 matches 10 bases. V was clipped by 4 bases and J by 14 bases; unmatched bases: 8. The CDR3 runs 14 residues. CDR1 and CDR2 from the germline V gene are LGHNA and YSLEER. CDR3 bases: TGCGCCAGCAGCCCCGGACAGGGGGAATTCACCCTCCACTTT. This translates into CASSPGQGEFTLHF.

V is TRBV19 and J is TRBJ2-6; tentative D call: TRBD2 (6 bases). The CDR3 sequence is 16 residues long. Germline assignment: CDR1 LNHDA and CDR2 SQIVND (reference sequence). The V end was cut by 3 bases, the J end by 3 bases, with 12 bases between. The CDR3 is CASSIPGGGGANVLTF. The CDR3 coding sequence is TGTGCCAGTAGTATTCCCGGGGGTGGTGGGGCCAACGTCCTGACTTTC.

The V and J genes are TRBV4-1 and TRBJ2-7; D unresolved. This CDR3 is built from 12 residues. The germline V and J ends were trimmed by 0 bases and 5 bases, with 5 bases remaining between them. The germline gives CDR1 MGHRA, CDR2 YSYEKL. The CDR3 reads CASSQDRDEQYF. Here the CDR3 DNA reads TGCGCCAGCAGCCAAGATCGGGACGAGCAGTACTTC.

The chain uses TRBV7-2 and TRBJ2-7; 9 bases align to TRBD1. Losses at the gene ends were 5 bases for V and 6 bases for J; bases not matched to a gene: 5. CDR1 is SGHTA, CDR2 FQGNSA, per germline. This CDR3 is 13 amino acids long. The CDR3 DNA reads TGTGCCAGCAGCGCATTACAGGGGGCCGAGCAGTACTTC. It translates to CASSALQGAEQYF.

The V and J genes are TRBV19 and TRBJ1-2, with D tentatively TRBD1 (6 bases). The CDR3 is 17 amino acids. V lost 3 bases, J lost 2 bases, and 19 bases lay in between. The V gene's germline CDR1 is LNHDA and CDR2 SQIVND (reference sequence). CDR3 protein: CASSMVQGYPLNYGYTF. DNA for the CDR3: TGTGCCAGTAGTATGGTTCAGGGGTACCCACTCAACTATGGCTACACCTTC.

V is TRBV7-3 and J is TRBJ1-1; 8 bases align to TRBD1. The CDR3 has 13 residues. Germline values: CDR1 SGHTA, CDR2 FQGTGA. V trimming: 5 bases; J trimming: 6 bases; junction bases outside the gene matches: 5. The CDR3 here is CASSMRQGSEAFF. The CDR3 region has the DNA TGTGCCAGCAGCATGAGACAGGGGTCTGAAGCTTTCTTT.

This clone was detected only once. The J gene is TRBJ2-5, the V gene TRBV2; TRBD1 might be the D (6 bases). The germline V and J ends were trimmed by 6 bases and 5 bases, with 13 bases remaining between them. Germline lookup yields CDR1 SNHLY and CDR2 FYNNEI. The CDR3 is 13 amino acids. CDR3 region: CASRPTGTETQYF. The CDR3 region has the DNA TGTGCCAGCAGACCTACAGGGACGGAGACCCAGTACTTC.

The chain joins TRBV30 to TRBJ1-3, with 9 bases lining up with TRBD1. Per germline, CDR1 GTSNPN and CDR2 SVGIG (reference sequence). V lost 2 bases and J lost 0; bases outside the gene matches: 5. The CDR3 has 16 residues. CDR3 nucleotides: TGTGCCTGGAGTCCGGGACAGGGAGACTCTGGAAACACCATATATTTT. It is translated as CAWSPGQGDSGNTIYF.

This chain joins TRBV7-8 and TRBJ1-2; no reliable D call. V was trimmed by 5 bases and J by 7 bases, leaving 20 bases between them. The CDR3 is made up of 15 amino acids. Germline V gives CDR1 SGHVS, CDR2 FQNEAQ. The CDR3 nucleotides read TGTGCCAGCAGCGAGACAAATATCGCGACGGTTGGCTACACCTTC. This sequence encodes CASSETNIATVGYTF.

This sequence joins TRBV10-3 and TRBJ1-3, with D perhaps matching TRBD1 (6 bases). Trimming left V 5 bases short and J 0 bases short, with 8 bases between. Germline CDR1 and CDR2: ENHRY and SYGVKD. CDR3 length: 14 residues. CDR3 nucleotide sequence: TGTGCCATCAGTACAGGGAGCTCTGGAAACACCATATATTTT. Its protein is CAISTGSSGNTIYF.

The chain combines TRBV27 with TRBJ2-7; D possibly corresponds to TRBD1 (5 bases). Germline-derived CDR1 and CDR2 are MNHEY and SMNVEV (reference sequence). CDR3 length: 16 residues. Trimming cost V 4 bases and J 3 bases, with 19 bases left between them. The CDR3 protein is CASSWAYGQGDYEQYF. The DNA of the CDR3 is TGTGCCAGCAGTTGGGCGTATGGACAAGGCGACTACGAGCAGTACTTC.

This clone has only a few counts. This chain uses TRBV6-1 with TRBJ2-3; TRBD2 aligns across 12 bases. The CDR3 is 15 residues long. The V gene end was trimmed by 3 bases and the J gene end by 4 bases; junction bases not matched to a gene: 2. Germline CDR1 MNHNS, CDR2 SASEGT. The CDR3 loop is CASSELAGGSDTQYF. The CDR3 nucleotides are TGTGCCAGCAGTGAGCTAGCGGGAGGGTCAGATACGCAGTATTTT.

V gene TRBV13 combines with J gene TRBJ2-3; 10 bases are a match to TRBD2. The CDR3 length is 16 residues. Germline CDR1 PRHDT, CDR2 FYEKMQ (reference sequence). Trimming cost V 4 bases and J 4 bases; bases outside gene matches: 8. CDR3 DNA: TGTGCCAGCAGCTACGCGGGTCTAGCGGGAGCAGATACGCAGTATTTT. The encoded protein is CASSYAGLAGADTQYF.

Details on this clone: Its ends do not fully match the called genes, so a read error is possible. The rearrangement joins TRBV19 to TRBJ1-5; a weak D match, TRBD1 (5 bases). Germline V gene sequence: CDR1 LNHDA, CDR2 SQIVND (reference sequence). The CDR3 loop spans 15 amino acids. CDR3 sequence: CASSAGRRSNQRQHF. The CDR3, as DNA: TGTGCCAGTAGTGCGGGACGCCGCTCAAATCAGCGCCAGCATTTT.

The CDR3 sequence is CASSLKEGGYTGELFF. CDR3 nucleotides: TGTGCCAGCAGCTTGAAGGAAGGAGGCTACACCGGGGAGCTGTTTTTT. J is TRBJ2-2 and V is TRBV7-9, with D tentatively TRBD2 (5 bases). V lost 3 bases to trimming and J lost 3 bases, with 14 bases between them. CDR1 and CDR2 from the germline V gene are SEHNR and FQNEAQ (reference sequence). CDR3 length: 16 amino acids.

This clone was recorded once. CDR3 protein: CKQGGGETQYF. The DNA for the CDR3 is TGCAAGCAGGGGGGCGGAGAGACCCAGTACTTC. This chain joins TRBV21-1 and TRBJ2-5; the table names TRBD1, a call not compared with the DNA. TRBV21-1 is shown as a pseudogene. This CDR3 is built from 11 residues.

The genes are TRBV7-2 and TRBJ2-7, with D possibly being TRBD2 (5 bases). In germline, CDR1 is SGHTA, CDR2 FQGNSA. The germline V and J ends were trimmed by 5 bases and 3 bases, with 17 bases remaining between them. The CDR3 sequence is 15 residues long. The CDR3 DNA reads TGTGCCAGCAGCCCCGGACTCGCTGCGGGCTACGAGCAGTACTTC. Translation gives CASSPGLAAGYEQYF.

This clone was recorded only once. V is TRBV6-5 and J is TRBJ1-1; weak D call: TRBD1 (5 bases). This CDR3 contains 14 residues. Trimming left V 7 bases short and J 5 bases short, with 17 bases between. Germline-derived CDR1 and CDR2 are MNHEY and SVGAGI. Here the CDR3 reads CASTLPGGSTEAFF. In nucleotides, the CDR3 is TGTGCCAGCACCCTCCCGGGGGGGAGTACTGAAGCTTTCTTT.

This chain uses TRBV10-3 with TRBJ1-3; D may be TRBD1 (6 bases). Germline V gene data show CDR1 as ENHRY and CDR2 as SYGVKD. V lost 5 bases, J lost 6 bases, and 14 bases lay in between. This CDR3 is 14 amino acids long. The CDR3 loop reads CAISRDRFENTIYF. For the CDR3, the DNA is TGTGCCATCAGTAGAGACAGGTTCGAAAACACCATATATTTT.

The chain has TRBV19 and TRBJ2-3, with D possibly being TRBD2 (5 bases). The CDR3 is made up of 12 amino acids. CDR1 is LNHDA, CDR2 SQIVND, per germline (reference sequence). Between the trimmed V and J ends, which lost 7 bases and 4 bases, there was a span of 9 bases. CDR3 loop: CASNTGADTQYF. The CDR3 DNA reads TGTGCCAGTAACACCGGGGCAGATACGCAGTATTTT. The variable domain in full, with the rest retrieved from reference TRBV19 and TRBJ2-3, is DGGITQSPKYLFRKEGQNVTLSCEQNLNHDAMYWYRQDPGQGLRLIYYSQIVNDFQKGDIAEGYSVSREKKESFPLTVTSAQKNPTAFYLCASNTGADTQYFGPGTRLTVL.